A selection of T cell receptor beta chains follows, all from one sample in a study of graft-versus-host responses after intestinal transplantation. Sequencing was performed with immunoSEQ multiplex PCR; in TCRdb, only in-frame clones are kept and a portion is missing. The data hold 8,000 to 10,000 clones, with around a quarter observed a single time. Sequenced material: alloreactive CD8+ T cells from a mixed lymphocyte reaction culture, taken before transplantation. The origin of the receptors is a human patient who was an organ donor for intestinal transplantation. CDR3s include the opening cysteine and the closing phenylalanine or tryptophan. The order of the fields is V gene, D gene, clone size, J gene, CDR3 DNA, CDR3 protein. The D gene is left open where the match is weak. Some rows mark clone size as missing; the rest say once, few, many or name a class of expanded clone.

V gene: TRBV6-1; D gene: .; clone size: few; J gene: TRBJ2-1; CDR3 DNA: TGTGCCAGCAGACCTTATTTTGGGGAAAATGAGCAGTTCTTC; CDR3 protein: CASRPYFGENEQFF
V gene: TRBV28; D gene: .; clone size: few; J gene: TRBJ2-1; CDR3 DNA: TGTGCCAGCAGTCTCCACCCCCCGGGACTCGGACCCCATGAGCAGTTCTTC; CDR3 protein: CASSLHPPGLGPHEQFF
V gene: TRBV9; D gene: .; clone size: .; J gene: TRBJ2-5; CDR3 DNA: TGTGCCAGCAGCGTAGCAGGGCTCGAAGAGACCCAGTACTTC; CDR3 protein: CASSVAGLEETQYF
V gene: TRBV4-1; D gene: .; clone size: .; J gene: TRBJ2-1; CDR3 DNA: TGCGCCAGCAGCGACGGGGATGGGGATGAGCAGTTCTTC; CDR3 protein: CASSDGDGDEQFF
V gene: TRBV11-2; D gene: TRBD2; clone size: .; J gene: TRBJ2-1; CDR3 DNA: TGTGCCAGCAGCCGCAAGTACGGTGCGGGGGGTCTGTACGGCAATGAGCAGTTCTTC; CDR3 protein: CASSRKYGAGGLYGNEQFF
V gene: TRBV5-6; D gene: TRBD2; clone size: .; J gene: TRBJ2-3; CDR3 DNA: TGTGCCAGCAGCTTGGGGACGGGCAGGGAGGGCTCAGATACGCAGTATTTT; CDR3 protein: CASSLGTGREGSDTQYF
V gene: TRBV27; D gene: TRBD2; clone size: .; J gene: TRBJ2-4; CDR3 DNA: TGTGCCAGCAGTGGCAGTAGTGGACTAGCGAACATTCAGTACTTC; CDR3 protein: CASSGSSGLANIQYF
V gene: TRBV4-1; D gene: .; clone size: medium-sized; J gene: TRBJ2-1; CDR3 DNA: TGCGCCAGCAGCCAATTTTTCAATGAGCAGTTCTTC; CDR3 protein: CASSQFFNEQFF
V gene: TRBV27; D gene: .; clone size: medium-sized; J gene: TRBJ1-5; CDR3 DNA: TGTGCCAGCAGTTTGGACAATCAGCCCCAGCATTTT; CDR3 protein: CASSLDNQPQHF
V gene: TRBV5-4; D gene: TRBD2; clone size: .; J gene: TRBJ2-7; CDR3 DNA: TGTGCCAGCAGCCTCACTAGCGGGAGTCCCTACGAGCAGTACTTC; CDR3 protein: CASSLTSGSPYEQYF
V gene: TRBV7-8; D gene: .; clone size: .; J gene: TRBJ2-7; CDR3 DNA: TGTGCCAGCAGCTTGAAGGCTACCTACGAGCAGTACTTC; CDR3 protein: CASSLKATYEQYF
V gene: TRBV7-7; D gene: .; clone size: .; J gene: TRBJ1-1; CDR3 DNA: TGTGCCAGCAGCTTAGGGGGGGCGGCGGCTGAAGCTTTCTTT; CDR3 protein: CASSLGGAAAEAFF
V gene: TRBV7-2; D gene: .; clone size: once; J gene: TRBJ1-5; CDR3 DNA: TGTGCCAGCAGCTTAACGGGGAACAATCAGCCCCAGCATTTT; CDR3 protein: CASSLTGNNQPQHF
V gene: TRBV4-3; D gene: .; clone size: medium-sized; J gene: TRBJ1-2; CDR3 DNA: TGCGCCAGCAGCCAAGACCCCCGGCTCCAGGGCTACACCTTC; CDR3 protein: CASSQDPRLQGYTF
V gene: TRBV9; D gene: .; clone size: .; J gene: TRBJ1-1; CDR3 DNA: TGTGCCAGCAGCGCCAAGGAGGGCAGGGGAGGGAACACTGAAGCTTTCTTT; CDR3 protein: CASSAKEGRGGNTEAFF
V gene: TRBV7-9; D gene: .; clone size: few; J gene: TRBJ2-3; CDR3 DNA: TGTGCCAGCCATCCCCCCGGGGACAGCACAGATACGCAGTATTTT; CDR3 protein: CASHPPGDSTDTQYF
V gene: TRBV4-1; D gene: .; clone size: .; J gene: TRBJ2-1; CDR3 DNA: TGCGCCAGCAGCCCGGGACTCTACAATGAGCAGTTCTTC; CDR3 protein: CASSPGLYNEQFF
V gene: TRBV29-1; D gene: TRBD2; clone size: .; J gene: TRBJ2-5; CDR3 DNA: TGCAGCGTTGAAGATCTTACGACTAGCGGGAGGGCCGAAGAGACCCAGTACTTC; CDR3 protein: CSVEDLTTSGRAEETQYF
V gene: TRBV5-1; D gene: TRBD1; clone size: medium-sized; J gene: TRBJ2-1; CDR3 DNA: TGCGCCAGCACCCGGACAGGGGTGGGCAATGAGCAGTTCTTC; CDR3 protein: CASTRTGVGNEQFF
V gene: TRBV7-8; D gene: .; clone size: .; J gene: TRBJ2-1; CDR3 DNA: TGTGCCAGCAGCTTAGCGGTAGAGACAAACTACAATGAGCAGTTCTTC; CDR3 protein: CASSLAVETNYNEQFF
V gene: TRBV4-1; D gene: .; clone size: few; J gene: TRBJ1-2; CDR3 DNA: TGCGCCAGCAGCCAAGTCGGGTCTTCCTATGGCTACACCTTC; CDR3 protein: CASSQVGSSYGYTF
V gene: TRBV7-9; D gene: .; clone size: .; J gene: TRBJ2-7; CDR3 DNA: TGTGCCAGCAGCTTAGAGGGGGCCTACGAGCAGTACTTC; CDR3 protein: CASSLEGAYEQYF
V gene: TRBV27; D gene: TRBD1; clone size: few; J gene: TRBJ2-2; CDR3 DNA: TGTGCCAGCAGCTTGTTCCGGACAGGGGGCACCGGGGAGCTGTTTTTT; CDR3 protein: CASSLFRTGGTGELFF
V gene: TRBV30; D gene: .; clone size: .; J gene: TRBJ1-1; CDR3 DNA: TGTGCCTGGGGGAAGAACACTGAAGCTTTCTTT; CDR3 protein: CAWGKNTEAFF
V gene: TRBV5-6; D gene: TRBD2; clone size: .; J gene: TRBJ2-7; CDR3 DNA: TGTGCCAGCAGCTTGGTGGGCGGGGGTCTCAGCGAGCAGTACTTC; CDR3 protein: CASSLVGGGLSEQYF
V gene: TRBV4-3; D gene: .; clone size: .; J gene: TRBJ2-7; CDR3 DNA: TGCGCCAGCAGCAATCCGGGACTTTCCTACGAGCAGTACTTC; CDR3 protein: CASSNPGLSYEQYF
V gene: TRBV7-7; D gene: .; clone size: large; J gene: TRBJ2-7; CDR3 DNA: TGTGCCAGCAGCTCGGGACCGTCCTACGAGCAGTACTTC; CDR3 protein: CASSSGPSYEQYF
V gene: TRBV9; D gene: TRBD2; clone size: many; J gene: TRBJ2-1; CDR3 DNA: TGTGCCAGCAGCGTTTGGACTAGCGGGGGGGCTGAGCAGTTCTTC; CDR3 protein: CASSVWTSGGAEQFF
V gene: TRBV6-5; D gene: .; clone size: few; J gene: TRBJ1-2; CDR3 DNA: TGTGCCAGCAGTTATTGGTGGGACGATGGCTACACCTTC; CDR3 protein: CASSYWWDDGYTF
V gene: TRBV7-6; D gene: TRBD2; clone size: few; J gene: TRBJ2-7; CDR3 DNA: TGTGCCAGCAGCGCGACTAGCGGGAATGTGTACGAGCAGTACTTC; CDR3 protein: CASSATSGNVYEQYF
V gene: TRBV29-1; D gene: .; clone size: large; J gene: TRBJ1-3; CDR3 DNA: TGCAGCGTTGCCGGATTCAGCTCTGGAAACACCATATATTTT; CDR3 protein: CSVAGFSSGNTIYF
V gene: TRBV27; D gene: .; clone size: .; J gene: TRBJ1-5; CDR3 DNA: TGTGCCAGCAGTTGGGTGGGGCGGCATCAGCCCCAGCATTTT; CDR3 protein: CASSWVGRHQPQHF
V gene: TRBV13; D gene: .; clone size: few; J gene: TRBJ2-7; CDR3 DNA: TGTGCCAGCAGCTTAGGGGTCCGCGGGCACGAGCAGTACTTC; CDR3 protein: CASSLGVRGHEQYF
V gene: TRBV4-1; D gene: TRBD2; clone size: few; J gene: TRBJ2-3; CDR3 DNA: TGCGCCAGCAGCCAATCCAGCGGGGGCACAGATACGCAGTATTTT; CDR3 protein: CASSQSSGGTDTQYF
V gene: TRBV4-1; D gene: TRBD1; clone size: .; J gene: TRBJ2-5; CDR3 DNA: TGCGCCAGCAGCCAAGGGACAGGGAGAGGAGAGACCCAGTACTTC; CDR3 protein: CASSQGTGRGETQYF
V gene: TRBV11-3; D gene: .; clone size: few; J gene: TRBJ1-1; CDR3 DNA: TGTGCCAGCAGCTCCTACCAATATCGAGAGTTTGAAGCTTTCTTT; CDR3 protein: CASSSYQYREFEAFF
V gene: TRBV6-6; D gene: TRBD2; clone size: few; J gene: TRBJ2-7; CDR3 DNA: TGTGCCAGCAGCCTGGCTAGCGGCTACTCCTACGAGCAGTACTTC; CDR3 protein: CASSLASGYSYEQYF
V gene: TRBV7-9; D gene: .; clone size: few; J gene: TRBJ1-1; CDR3 DNA: TGTGCCAGCAGGAAGCAGGAGGAGGCTTTCTTT; CDR3 protein: CASRKQEEAFF
V gene: TRBV11-2; D gene: .; clone size: large; J gene: TRBJ2-7; CDR3 DNA: TGTGCCAGCAGCTTGAAGGCTACCTACGAGCAGTACTTC; CDR3 protein: CASSLKATYEQYF
V gene: TRBV5-1; D gene: .; clone size: .; J gene: TRBJ1-5; CDR3 DNA: TGCGCCAGCAGCTTCGGGGATACAAGTAATCAGCCCCAGCATTTT; CDR3 protein: CASSFGDTSNQPQHF
V gene: TRBV27; D gene: .; clone size: .; J gene: TRBJ1-2; CDR3 DNA: TGTGCCAGCAGTTCACAGACTGGGTATGGCTACACCTTC; CDR3 protein: CASSSQTGYGYTF
V gene: TRBV6-5; D gene: TRBD2; clone size: few; J gene: TRBJ2-2; CDR3 DNA: TGTGCCAGCAGTTGGACTAGCGGGAGCACCGGGGAGCTGTTTTTT; CDR3 protein: CASSWTSGSTGELFF
V gene: TRBV5-6; D gene: .; clone size: .; J gene: TRBJ2-7; CDR3 DNA: TGTGCCAGCAGCTTTGTGGGTGTGGGGGCCGTGAGGTACGAGCAGTACTTC; CDR3 protein: CASSFVGVGAVRYEQYF
V gene: TRBV28; D gene: .; clone size: .; J gene: TRBJ2-1; CDR3 DNA: TGTGCCAGCAGTTTAGGGCTACCTGACAATGAGCAGTTCTTC; CDR3 protein: CASSLGLPDNEQFF
V gene: TRBV6-1; D gene: .; clone size: .; J gene: TRBJ1-5; CDR3 DNA: TGTGCCAGCAGTGAAGTGGAGGCAGCCTATCAGCCCCAGCATTTT; CDR3 protein: CASSEVEAAYQPQHF